The rows below give T cell receptor beta chains drawn from one sample of a study of metastatic and nonmetastatic thyroid tumors. TCRdb re-called the PCR reads with MiXCR. This table has about 20,000 clones, around 33% appearing once. The sequenced sample consisted of tumor tissue. Receptors were obtained from a female donor with papillary thyroid cancer or a benign thyroid nodule (not recorded which). Some clones in this sample may be carry-over from other donors' samples. Both conserved end residues are part of each CDR3. D genes are given only for firm matches. Only some rows state a clone size, as once, few, many or a class for expanded clones.

CDR3nt: TGTGCCAGCAGTTCGATTAGCGGGAGGGGGCCAGATACGCAGTATTTT; CDR3aa: CASSSISGRGPDTQYF; v_gene: TRBV6-2/TRBV6-3; len: 16; j_gene: TRBJ2-3; abundance: NA; d_gene: TRBD2
CDR3nt: TGTGCCAGCTCACTAACAGGGATTGGTGGCTACACCTTC; CDR3aa: CASSLTGIGGYTF; v_gene: TRBV18; len: 13; j_gene: TRBJ1-2; abundance: NA; d_gene: NA
CDR3nt: TGTGCCATTGGCAGAGCGAACACCGGGGAGCTGTTTTTT; CDR3aa: CAIGRANTGELFF; v_gene: TRBV6-1; len: 13; j_gene: TRBJ2-2; abundance: few; d_gene: NA
CDR3nt: TGCAGTGCTAGAGATATGGGGAAGGGGACTGAAGCTTTCTTT; CDR3aa: CSARDMGKGTEAFF; v_gene: TRBV20-1; len: 14; j_gene: TRBJ1-1; abundance: NA; d_gene: NA
CDR3nt: TGTGCCAGCAGCTTAGATACACTAGCTAATACGCAGTATTTT; CDR3aa: CASSLDTLANTQYF; v_gene: TRBV11-3; len: 14; j_gene: TRBJ2-3; abundance: NA; d_gene: NA
CDR3nt: TGTGCCAGCAGGGGGTTCGGGGTCTACAATGAGCAGTTCTTC; CDR3aa: CASRGFGVYNEQFF; v_gene: TRBV2; len: 14; j_gene: TRBJ2-1; abundance: few; d_gene: NA
CDR3nt: TGTGCCAGCAGTTACGTGGACACAAATTCACCCCTCCACTTT; CDR3aa: CASSYVDTNSPLHF; v_gene: TRBV6-2/TRBV6-3; len: 14; j_gene: TRBJ1-6; abundance: NA; d_gene: NA
CDR3nt: TGTGCCAGCAGTTACTCGGGGACAGGGCGGGCCGGAAACACCATATATTTT; CDR3aa: CASSYSGTGRAGNTIYF; v_gene: TRBV6-5; len: 17; j_gene: TRBJ1-3; abundance: few; d_gene: TRBD1
CDR3nt: TGTGCCAGCAGCCTTTCAAGGACTTACACTGTTGGGCAGTACTTC; CDR3aa: CASSLSRTYTVGQYF; v_gene: TRBV3-1; len: 15; j_gene: TRBJ2-7; abundance: NA; d_gene: NA
CDR3nt: TGTGCCAGCAGCGTAGATGTCCTAGCGGGAGGACCGAACACCGGGGAGCTGTTTTTT; CDR3aa: CASSVDVLAGGPNTGELFF; v_gene: TRBV9; len: 19; j_gene: TRBJ2-2; abundance: few; d_gene: TRBD2
CDR3nt: TGTGCCAGCAGTCTTACAGGGGTTTACAATGAGCAGTTCTTC; CDR3aa: CASSLTGVYNEQFF; v_gene: TRBV12-3/TRBV12-4; len: 14; j_gene: TRBJ2-1; abundance: few; d_gene: TRBD1
CDR3nt: TGTGCCAGCAGTCCAAGGACAGGAGGAAACACCATATATTTT; CDR3aa: CASSPRTGGNTIYF; v_gene: TRBV28; len: 14; j_gene: TRBJ1-3; abundance: few; d_gene: TRBD1
CDR3nt: TGCAGTGCTAGAGATCCCTTAAACAATGAGCAGTTCTTC; CDR3aa: CSARDPLNNEQFF; v_gene: TRBV20-1; len: 13; j_gene: TRBJ2-1; abundance: NA; d_gene: NA
CDR3nt: TGTGCCAGCAGTGATCTAGGCTACGAGCAGTACTTC; CDR3aa: CASSDLGYEQYF; v_gene: TRBV4-2; len: 12; j_gene: TRBJ2-7; abundance: NA; d_gene: NA
CDR3nt: TGTGCCAGCAGCCATAACCGCAATTCACCCCTCCACTTT; CDR3aa: CASSHNRNSPLHF; v_gene: TRBV7-2; len: 13; j_gene: TRBJ1-6; abundance: NA; d_gene: NA
CDR3nt: TGTGCCAGCAGCTTAGCCGACAGGCGGTGGGGGTACAATGAGCAGTTCTTC; CDR3aa: CASSLADRRWGYNEQFF; v_gene: TRBV7-2; len: 17; j_gene: TRBJ2-1; abundance: NA; d_gene: NA
CDR3nt: TGTGCCAGCAGCTTCTCCCGACTAGCGGGAGATGAGACCCAGTACTTC; CDR3aa: CASSFSRLAGDETQYF; v_gene: TRBV7-9; len: 16; j_gene: TRBJ2-5; abundance: NA; d_gene: TRBD2
CDR3nt: TGTGCCAGCAGTGACGGGGGACAGGCCTCCTACAATGAGCAGTTCTTC; CDR3aa: CASSDGGQASYNEQFF; v_gene: TRBV6-4; len: 16; j_gene: TRBJ2-1; abundance: few; d_gene: TRBD1
CDR3nt: TGTGCCAGTAGTCCAGGACTAGCGGGAGTTTTAGATCGGGGCAATGAGCAGTTCTTC; CDR3aa: CASSPGLAGVLDRGNEQFF; v_gene: TRBV19; len: 19; j_gene: TRBJ2-1; abundance: NA; d_gene: TRBD2
CDR3nt: TGTGCTAGTGGTTTGGCGGGTCTAGGATCCGAGCAGTACTTC; CDR3aa: CASGLAGLGSEQYF; v_gene: TRBV12-5; len: 14; j_gene: TRBJ2-7; abundance: NA; d_gene: NA
CDR3nt: TGTGCCAGCAGTACACAGGGGGTTAAGCTCTACAATGAGCAGTTCTTC; CDR3aa: CASSTQGVKLYNEQFF; v_gene: TRBV27; len: 16; j_gene: TRBJ2-1; abundance: few; d_gene: TRBD1
CDR3nt: TGTGCCAGCAGTTGGACAGCAATCTCCTACGAGCAGTACTTC; CDR3aa: CASSWTAISYEQYF; v_gene: TRBV11-1; len: 14; j_gene: TRBJ2-7; abundance: NA; d_gene: NA
CDR3nt: TGTGCCAGCAGTCCGCTGGGGAGTCAGCCCCAGCATTTT; CDR3aa: CASSPLGSQPQHF; v_gene: TRBV6-1; len: 13; j_gene: TRBJ1-5; abundance: few; d_gene: NA
CDR3nt: TGCGCCAGCAGCCCGGGACAGGGGGTGGAGCAGTACTTC; CDR3aa: CASSPGQGVEQYF; v_gene: TRBV4-3; len: 13; j_gene: TRBJ2-7; abundance: NA; d_gene: TRBD1
CDR3nt: TGTGCCGGGAAGCGGGAGAAAAGCGAGCAGTACTTC; CDR3aa: CAGKREKSEQYF; v_gene: TRBV30; len: 12; j_gene: TRBJ2-7; abundance: NA; d_gene: TRBD2
CDR3nt: TGTGCCAGCAGCGCCGATAATCCTAGCACAGATACGCAGTATTTT; CDR3aa: CASSADNPSTDTQYF; v_gene: TRBV6-1; len: 15; j_gene: TRBJ2-3; abundance: NA; d_gene: NA
CDR3nt: TGTGCCAGCAGCTTAGTGGGACGGGGAAGCGGGGGCTACACCTTC; CDR3aa: CASSLVGRGSGGYTF; v_gene: TRBV7-3; len: 15; j_gene: TRBJ1-2; abundance: NA; d_gene: NA
CDR3nt: TGTGCCAGCAGCTCCTGGGCGGGACTAGCGGGAGGAAGCTCCTACAATGAGCAGTTCTTC; CDR3aa: CASSSWAGLAGGSSYNEQFF; v_gene: TRBV12-1; len: 20; j_gene: TRBJ2-1; abundance: NA; d_gene: NA
CDR3nt: TGCAGTGCAACCGGGACTGGCACAGATACGCAGTATTTT; CDR3aa: CSATGTGTDTQYF; v_gene: TRBV20-1; len: 13; j_gene: TRBJ2-3; abundance: NA; d_gene: NA
CDR3nt: TGTGCCAGCAGTGACACGGCAGGGAGGAACACCGGGGAGCTGTTTTTT; CDR3aa: CASSDTAGRNTGELFF; v_gene: TRBV6-4; len: 16; j_gene: TRBJ2-2; abundance: NA; d_gene: NA
CDR3nt: TGTGCCATCAGCCTGACTAGCGGGTCTTACAATGAGCAGTTCTTC; CDR3aa: CAISLTSGSYNEQFF; v_gene: TRBV10-3; len: 15; j_gene: TRBJ2-1; abundance: few; d_gene: TRBD2
CDR3nt: TGTGCCACCAGGGGGAAGGGGCAGGAAGCTTTCTTT; CDR3aa: CATRGKGQEAFF; v_gene: TRBV24-1; len: 12; j_gene: TRBJ1-1; abundance: NA; d_gene: NA
CDR3nt: TGTGCCAGCAGTTTAAATACAGGCTCACCCCTCCACTTT; CDR3aa: CASSLNTGSPLHF; v_gene: TRBV12-3/TRBV12-4; len: 13; j_gene: TRBJ1-6; abundance: NA; d_gene: NA
CDR3nt: TGTGCCAGCAGTTCCAGGACTAGCGGGTACTTAAACGAGCAGTACTTC; CDR3aa: CASSSRTSGYLNEQYF; v_gene: TRBV12-3/TRBV12-4; len: 16; j_gene: TRBJ2-7; abundance: few; d_gene: TRBD2
CDR3nt: TGCGCCAGCAGCCTAGCACAGGGTTACTCCTACAATGAGCAGTTCTTC; CDR3aa: CASSLAQGYSYNEQFF; v_gene: TRBV5-1; len: 16; j_gene: TRBJ2-1; abundance: medium-sized; d_gene: NA
CDR3nt: TGCAGTGCTAGATCGACGGGGACAAGGTCACCCCTCCACTTT; CDR3aa: CSARSTGTRSPLHF; v_gene: TRBV20-1; len: 14; j_gene: TRBJ1-6; abundance: NA; d_gene: NA
CDR3nt: TGTGCCAGCAGTTACGAGGACCGAGCGACGTACTTC; CDR3aa: CASSYEDRATYF; v_gene: TRBV6-5; len: 12; j_gene: TRBJ2-7; abundance: few; d_gene: NA